This entry is about one TCR beta chain. CDR1 and CDR2 from the germline V gene are SGHAT and FQNNGV. CDR3 length equals 13 residues. V was cut by 3 bases and J by 4 bases, with 7 bases left in between. This sample was included in a study of T cells in localized non-small cell lung cancer. Clones were sequenced by immunoSEQ multiplex PCR, and TCRdb holds only the in-frame ones, with some missing. The sample carries 25,000 to 35,000 clones, about four fifths recorded once. This TCR was recovered from a male donor aged 60 or older with stage III squamous cell lung carcinoma. The V call is TRBV11-2, the J call TRBJ2-1; tentatively, D is TRBD1 (5 bases). The material sequenced was peripheral blood, taken before any cancer treatment. The DNA for the CDR3 is TGTGCCAGCAGCTTCAAGGGGTACAATGAGCAGTTCTTC. Protein: CASSFKGYNEQFF.